The table lists the clone carrying this TCR beta chain with many counts. This specimen belongs to a study of T cells in Graves' hyperthyroidism and ophthalmopathy. The CDR3 regions of TCR beta were amplified from RNA transcripts. The primer set for the first-round RT-PCR of the TCR CDR3 was HTBI. TCRdb ran MiXCR on the multiplex PCR reads and lists one entry per CDR3 protein. This sample has fewer than 700,000 distinct CDR3 sequences, with around 15% found just once. V shed 1 base, J shed 4 bases, and the junction held 2 bases outside the gene matches. The length of the CDR3 is 14 residues. Germline CDR1 is SQVTM and CDR2 is ANQGSEA. Exclusion of patients followed from uncontrolled infection, other autoimmune disease, pregnancy or lactation.

V and J are TRBV29-1 and TRBJ2-5; 11 bases agree with TRBD2. Input material: blood. This receptor was obtained from a woman aged 30 to 39 with Graves' hyperthyroidism. CDR3 bases: TGCAGCGTTGAAGCGCTAGCGGGAGGAGAGACCCAGTACTTC. It codes for CSVEALAGGETQYF. The whole variable domain, remainder taken from reference TRBV29-1 and TRBJ2-5, is SAVISQKPSRDICQRGTSLTIQCQVDSQVTMMFWYRQQPGQSLTLIATANQGSEATYESGFVIDKFPISRPNLTFSTLTVSNMSPEDSSIYLCSVEALAGGETQYFGPGTRLLVL.